This is a list of T cell receptor beta chains from one sample in a study of T cell responses to AZD1222 COVID-19 vaccine. Sequencing used immunoSEQ multiplex PCR; TCRdb keeps in-frame clones, though not all of them. This table holds around 94,000 clones, about 89% found once. The sequencing used peripheral blood, collected on day 0 of AZD1222 vaccination. The receptor source for this set is an adult in good health. Each CDR3 is given with its conserved first and last residue. The order of the fields is clone size, V gene, CDR3 protein. Not every row has a clone size; where given, it reads once, few, many or a size class.

>.|TRBV27
CASSFHGNTIYF
>.|TRBV10-3
CAISLGLTTSGANVLTF
>few|TRBV15
CATSRGVDYEQYF
>.|TRBV6-5
CASSMDRGPSTF
>.|TRBV7-8
CASSLTFLDTEAFF
>.|TRBV5-1
CASSRGQVNTGELFF
>.|TRBV5-1
CASSQDKNYEQYF
>.|TRBV11-1
CASSKEYEQFF
>.|TRBV5-8
CASSYRGQLLFF
>.|TRBV13
CASSLGTRLKYEQYF
>.|TRBV24-1
CASRDSGDGTDTQYF
>.|TRBV10-3
CAISDRIGQHNEQFF
>.|TRBV3-1/TRBV3-2
CASSRGLEQETQYF
>.|TRBV28
CASSFNGRVNGYTF
>.|TRBV7-9
CASSEGQGNSPLHF
>.|TRBV6-5
CASRGSAGSQPQHF
>.|TRBV18
CASSPRDKNNYGYTF
>.|TRBV9
CASRRGALNTEAFF
>.|TRBV6-5
CASSSGSRTQPQHF
>.|TRBV18
CASSPGTDGNTEAFF
>.|TRBV2
CASRGQSTEAFF
>.|TRBV19
CASRPWSGTGELFF
>.|TRBV27
CASRPAAGTGHQPQHF
>once|TRBV2
CASSVSLNQPQHF
>.|TRBV5-1
CASSVRTGDYEQYF
>.|TRBV6-5
CASSYSSGSTEAFF
>once|TRBV24-1
CATNIHGTAYGYTF
>.|TRBV25-1
CASSPAREQYF
>.|TRBV7-2
CASSVQGSNQPQHF
>.|TRBV27
CASSLQGANEQFF
>.|TRBV12-3/TRBV12-4
CASKVGGGGYTF
>.|TRBV7-3
CASSLYSTEKLFF
>.|TRBV5-1
CASSRGLAGRYEQFF
>.|TRBV5-4
CASSKSGDSYNEQFF
>.|TRBV12-3/TRBV12-4
CASRLADSYEQYF
>.|TRBV2
CASVGTGGVSPLHF
>.|TRBV7-2
CASSLGRSSNEKLFF
>.|TRBV5-1
CASQADGDYEQYF
>.|TRBV6-5
CASRPTITGELFF
>.|TRBV5-1
CASSLGQASTEAFF
>.|TRBV6-2/TRBV6-3
CASSGTGSSGANVLTF
>.|TRBV10-3
CAISESVGNQPQHF
>once|TRBV7-3
CASSSYKNTEAFF
>.|TRBV19
CASSRSGGNQPQHF
>.|TRBV3-1/TRBV3-2
CASSQDLRVAFF